What follows are 12 T cell receptor beta chains derived from one specimen sequenced in a study of shared clonotypes between healthy human individuals. TCRdb's copy holds only in-frame clones and misses some; the assay was immunoSEQ multiplex PCR. The repertoire holds approximately 740,000 clones, with 80% to 95% as singletons. Only CD45RO-negative cells positively selected for CCR7 counted as naive CD8 cells, so terminally differentiated effector memory CD45RA+ cells were excluded. The sample taken for sequencing was naive CD8+ T cells sorted from blood. The receptors shown here come from a man aged 30 to 39 in good health.

On this clone itself: At one end the junction does not follow the germline gene, possibly because of a read error. This sequence joins TRBV30 and TRBJ2-2; D unresolved. The CDR3 has 11 residues. Germline values: CDR1 GTSNPN, CDR2 SVGIG (reference sequence). The CDR3 loop is CACSDTGELFF. The CDR3 nucleotides are TGTGCCTGTAGTGACACCGGGGAGCTGTTTTTT.

This chain joins TRBV9 and TRBJ1-4, with D perhaps TRBD1 (5 bases). The CDR3 is made up of 18 amino acids. V was pared by 0 bases and J by 0 bases, with 15 bases between. CDR1 and CDR2 from the germline V gene are SGDLS and YYNGEE. CDR3 bases: TGTGCCAGCAGCGTAGATTATACGGACATATCAACTAATGAAAAACTGTTTTTT. Translated: CASSVDYTDISTNEKLFF.

The CDR3 protein is CASSSQGPDTQYF. CDR3 bases: TGTGCCAGCTCGTCTCAGGGGCCTGATACGCAGTATTTT. The rearrangement uses TRBV25-1 and TRBJ2-3, with D perhaps TRBD1 (6 bases). Trimming shortened V by 8 bases and J by 6 bases, and 15 bases separated the two germline ends. The germline CDR1 and CDR2 sequences are MGHDK and SYGVNS. The CDR3 loop spans 13 amino acids.

This clone has a handful of counts. The rearrangement joins TRBV10-3 to TRBJ1-2, with 9 bases fitting TRBD1. J lost 3 bases, V lost 7 bases, and 9 bases had no gene match. The CDR3 consists of 15 residues. Germline CDR1 reads ENHRY; CDR2 reads SYGVKD. In nucleotides, the CDR3 is TGTGCCATCACCATGGGACAGGGCCATGACTATGGCTACACCTTC. It encodes CAITMGQGHDYGYTF.

This rearrangement joins TRBV7-6 to TRBJ2-7, with 8 bases matching TRBD2. Germline lookup yields CDR1 SGHVS and CDR2 FNYEAQ. This CDR3 is built from 15 residues. J lost 5 bases, V lost 4 bases, and 10 bases had no gene match. The CDR3 sequence: CASSSAGTSLDEQYF. Written as DNA, the CDR3 is TGTGCCAGCAGCTCCGCCGGGACTAGTCTTGACGAGCAGTACTTC.

The rearrangement links TRBV6-5 to TRBJ2-3; 9 bases agree with TRBD2. The CDR3 runs to 15 residues. Germline V gives CDR1 MNHEY, CDR2 SVGAGI. V lost 4 bases, J lost 8 bases, and 10 bases stayed unmatched. CDR3 in amino acids: CASSLVSGSIGTQYF. DNA of the CDR3: TGTGCCAGCAGTTTAGTTAGCGGGAGTATCGGTACGCAGTATTTT.

There are a few counts of this clone. The chain recombines TRBV7-9 with TRBJ1-5; 9 bases fit TRBD1. The CDR3 has 18 residues. The junction had 9 bases not matched to a gene; V was cut back by 2 bases and J by 1 base. The germline gives CDR1 SEHNR, CDR2 FQNEAQ (reference sequence). CDR3 loop: CASSLTGTGPRSNQPQHF. CDR3 nucleotides: TGTGCCAGCAGCTTAACCGGGACAGGGCCCAGAAGCAATCAGCCCCAGCATTTT.

The chain carries TRBV5-1 and TRBJ2-1; 8 bases fit TRBD2. Germline CDR1 and CDR2: SGHRS and YFSETQ. This CDR3 comprises 13 residues. Germline trimming cut 2 bases from V and 9 bases from J; bases unmatched to any gene: 4. The chain's CDR3 is CASSLSGRIEQFF. The DNA for the CDR3 is TGCGCCAGCAGCTTAAGCGGGAGAATTGAGCAGTTCTTC.

This chain connects TRBV2 to TRBJ2-5, with a weak D call TRBD2 (6 bases). The CDR3 contains 13 residues. The V end lost 10 bases, the J end lost 5 bases, and 17 bases lay between the germline ends. In germline, CDR1 is SNHLY, CDR2 FYNNEI. CDR3 in amino acids: CATRQTRAETQYF. DNA for the CDR3: TGTGCCACCAGGCAGACTAGGGCGGAGACCCAGTACTTC.

The rearrangement links TRBV2 to TRBJ1-3; possibly TRBD1 for D (5 bases). V lost 2 bases and J lost 0, with 11 bases in between. Germline V gives CDR1 SNHLY, CDR2 FYNNEI. The CDR3 sequence is 16 residues long. CDR3 bases: TGTGCCAGCAGTGAATCCAGGGCCCTCTCTGGAAACACCATATATTTT. Protein: CASSESRALSGNTIYF.

This chain uses TRBV4-3 with TRBJ1-1; no firm D call. V lost 1 base, J lost 6 bases, and 3 bases lay in between. Germline V gene data show CDR1 as LGHNA and CDR2 as YSLEER. CDR3 length: 11 residues. The CDR3 here is CASSQGPEAFF. The CDR3 DNA reads as TGCGCCAGCAGCCAAGGTCCTGAAGCTTTCTTT.

The V and J genes are TRBV9 and TRBJ1-1, with D tentatively TRBD1 (5 bases). Looked up from germline, CDR1 is SGDLS and CDR2 is YYNGEE. V was cut by 4 bases and J by 1 base, with 20 bases left in between. The CDR3 is 17 residues long. The CDR3 bases are TGTGCCAGCAGCAGCTTCGAGACAGAGACGACGAACACTGAAGCTTTCTTT. It specifies CASSSFETETTNTEAFF.